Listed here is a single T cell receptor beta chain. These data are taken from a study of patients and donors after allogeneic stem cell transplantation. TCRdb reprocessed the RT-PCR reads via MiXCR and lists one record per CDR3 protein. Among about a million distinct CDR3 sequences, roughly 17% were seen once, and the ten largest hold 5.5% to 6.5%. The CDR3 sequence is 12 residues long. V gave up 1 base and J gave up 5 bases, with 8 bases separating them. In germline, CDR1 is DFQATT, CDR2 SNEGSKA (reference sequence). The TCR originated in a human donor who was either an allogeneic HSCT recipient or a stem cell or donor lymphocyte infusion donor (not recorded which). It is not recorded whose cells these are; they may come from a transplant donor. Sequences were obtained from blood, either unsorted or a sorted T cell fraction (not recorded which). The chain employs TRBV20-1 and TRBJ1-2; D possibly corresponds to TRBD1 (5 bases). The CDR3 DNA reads TGCAGTGCTAGAGTCTCAGGGTATGGCTACACCTTC. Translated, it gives CSARVSGYGYTF.